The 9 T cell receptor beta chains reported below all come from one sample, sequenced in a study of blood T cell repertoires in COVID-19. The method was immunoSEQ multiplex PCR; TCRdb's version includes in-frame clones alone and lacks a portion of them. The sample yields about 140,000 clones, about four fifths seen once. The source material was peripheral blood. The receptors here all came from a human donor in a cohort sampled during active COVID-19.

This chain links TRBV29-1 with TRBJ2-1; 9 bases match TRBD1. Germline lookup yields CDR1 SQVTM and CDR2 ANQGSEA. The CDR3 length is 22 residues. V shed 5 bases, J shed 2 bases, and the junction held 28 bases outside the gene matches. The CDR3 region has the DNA TGCAGCGTTAGAGCCGGGACAGGGAGTTGGCGTTTGGGGGCCAGTGCCTACAATGAGCAGTTCTTC. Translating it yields CSVRAGTGSWRLGASAYNEQFF.

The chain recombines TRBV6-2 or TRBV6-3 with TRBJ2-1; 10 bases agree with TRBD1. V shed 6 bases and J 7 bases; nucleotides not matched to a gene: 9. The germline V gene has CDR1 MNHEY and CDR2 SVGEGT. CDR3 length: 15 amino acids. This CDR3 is CASSRRDRGINEQFF. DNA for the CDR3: TGTGCCAGCAGCCGCCGGGACAGGGGCATAAATGAGCAGTTCTTC.

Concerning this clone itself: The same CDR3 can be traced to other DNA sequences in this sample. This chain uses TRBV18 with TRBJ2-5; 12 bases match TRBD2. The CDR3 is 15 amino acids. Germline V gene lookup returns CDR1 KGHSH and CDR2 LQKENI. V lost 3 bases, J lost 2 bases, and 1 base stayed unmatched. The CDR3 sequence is CASSPGLAGQETQYF. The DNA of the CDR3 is TGTGCCAGCTCACCCGGACTAGCGGGACAAGAGACCCAGTACTTC.

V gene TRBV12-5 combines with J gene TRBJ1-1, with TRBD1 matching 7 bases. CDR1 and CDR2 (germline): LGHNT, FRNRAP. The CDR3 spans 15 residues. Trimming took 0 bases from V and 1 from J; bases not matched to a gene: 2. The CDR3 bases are TGTGCTAGTGGTTTGGTCAGACAGGGGAACACTGAAGCTTTCTTT. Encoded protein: CASGLVRQGNTEAFF.

DNA of the CDR3: TGTGCCAGCAGTTACGAGGGATCAGGCGAGCAGTACTTC. Translation gives CASSYEGSGEQYF. The chain recombines TRBV27 with TRBJ2-7; maybe TRBD2 (5 bases). Germline CDR1 and CDR2: MNHEY and SMNVEV (reference sequence). Trimming removed 4 bases at V and 6 bases at J, with 13 bases between. The CDR3 contains 13 residues.

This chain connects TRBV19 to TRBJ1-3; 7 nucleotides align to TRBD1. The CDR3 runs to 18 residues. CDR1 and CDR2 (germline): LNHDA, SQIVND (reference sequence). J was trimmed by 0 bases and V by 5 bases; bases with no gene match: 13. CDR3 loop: CASSQSSGTADSGNTIYF. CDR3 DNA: TGTGCCAGTAGTCAATCCTCCGGGACAGCGGACTCTGGAAACACCATATATTTT.

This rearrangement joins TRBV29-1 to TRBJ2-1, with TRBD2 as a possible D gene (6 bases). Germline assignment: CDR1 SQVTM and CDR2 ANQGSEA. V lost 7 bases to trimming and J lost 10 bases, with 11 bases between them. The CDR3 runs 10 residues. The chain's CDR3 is CSGEGREQFF. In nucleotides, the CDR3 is TGCAGCGGGGAAGGGAGGGAGCAGTTCTTC.

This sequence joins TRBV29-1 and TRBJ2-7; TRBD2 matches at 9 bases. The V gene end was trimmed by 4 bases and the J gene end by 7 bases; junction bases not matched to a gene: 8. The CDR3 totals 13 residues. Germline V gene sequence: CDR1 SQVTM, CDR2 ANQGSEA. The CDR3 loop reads CSVVVAGVREQYF. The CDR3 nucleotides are TGCAGCGTTGTGGTAGCGGGAGTTCGGGAGCAGTACTTC.

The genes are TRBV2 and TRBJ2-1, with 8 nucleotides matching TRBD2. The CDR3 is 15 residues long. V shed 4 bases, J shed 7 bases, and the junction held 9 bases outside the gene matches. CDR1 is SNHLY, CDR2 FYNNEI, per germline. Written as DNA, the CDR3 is TGTGCCAGCAGTGTCTCAGCGGGAGTGGGTAATGAGCAGTTCTTC. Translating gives CASSVSAGVGNEQFF. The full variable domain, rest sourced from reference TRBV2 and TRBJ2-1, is EPEVTQTPSHQVTQMGQEVILRCVPISNHLYFYWYRQILGQKVEFLVSFYNNEISEKSEIFDDQFSVERPDGSNFTLKIRSTKLEDSAMYFCASSVSAGVGNEQFFGPGTRLTVL.